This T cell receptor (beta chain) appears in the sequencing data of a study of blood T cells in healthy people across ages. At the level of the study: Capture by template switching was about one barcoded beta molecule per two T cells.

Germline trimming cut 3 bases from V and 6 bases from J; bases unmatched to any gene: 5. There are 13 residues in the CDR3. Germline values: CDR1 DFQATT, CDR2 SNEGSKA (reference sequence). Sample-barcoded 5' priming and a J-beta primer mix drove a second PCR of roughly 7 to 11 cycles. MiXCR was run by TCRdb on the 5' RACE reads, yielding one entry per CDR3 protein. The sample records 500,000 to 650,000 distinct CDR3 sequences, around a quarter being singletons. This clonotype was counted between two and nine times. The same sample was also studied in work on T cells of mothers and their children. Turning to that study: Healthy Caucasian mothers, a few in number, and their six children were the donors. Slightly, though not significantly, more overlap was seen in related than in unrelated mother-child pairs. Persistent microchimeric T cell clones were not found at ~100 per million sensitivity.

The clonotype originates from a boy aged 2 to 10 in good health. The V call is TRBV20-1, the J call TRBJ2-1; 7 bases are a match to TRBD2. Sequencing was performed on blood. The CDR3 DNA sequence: TGCAGTGCTAGGGCTAGCGGAAGCAATGAGCAGTTCTTC. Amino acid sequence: CSARASGSNEQFF.